These T cell receptor beta chains were read from a single sample in a study of prognosis after radiotherapy for stage I lung cancer. A single record per CDR3 protein comes from TCRdb applying MiXCR to the multiplex PCR reads. This repertoire shows tens of thousands of distinct CDR3 sequences, roughly 40% found once; its top ten account for around 57%. Sequenced here: PBMCs, sampled before or after stereotactic body radiation therapy (not recorded which). The origin of the receptors is a donor at least 50 years old with non-small cell lung cancer. The CDR3 runs from the conserved cysteine through the conserved F or W. A D gene is named only where the DNA matches it firmly. Only part of the rows carry a size: once, few, many, or a class if the clone is expanded.

J gene	D gene	V gene	clone size	CDR3 DNA	CDR3 protein
TRBJ2-1	NA	TRBV24-1	few	TGTGCCACCAGTGACTACTTGGACGAGCAGTTCTTC	CATSDYLDEQFF
TRBJ2-5	NA	TRBV5-1	NA	TGCGCCAGCAGCTCGGGTTTAGCGGTAGGCCGTGAGACCCAGTACTTC	CASSSGLAVGRETQYF
TRBJ2-2	TRBD2	TRBV27	NA	TGTGCCAGCAATCGGACTAGCGGGAGATCCCGCACCGGGGAGCTGTTTTTT	CASNRTSGRSRTGELFF
TRBJ2-7	TRBD1	TRBV11-3	few	TGTGCCAGCAACCCAGGGGGTGCCTACGAGCAGTACTTC	CASNPGGAYEQYF
TRBJ1-2	TRBD1	TRBV24-1	few	TGTGCCACCAGTGATTTGGGGACAGGGGTCGGCTACACCTTC	CATSDLGTGVGYTF
TRBJ2-1	NA	TRBV3-1	many	TGTGCCAGCAGTACCGAATGGGGGGGCGAGGGCAATGAGCAGTTCTTC	CASSTEWGGEGNEQFF
TRBJ1-1	TRBD1	TRBV4-2	many	TGTGCCAGCAGCCATTACAAACCCGGGACAGGGGACACTGAAGCTTTCTTT	CASSHYKPGTGDTEAFF
TRBJ2-7	NA	TRBV12-3/TRBV12-4	NA	TGTGCCAGCAGTATATCGGGGGATGTCTCCTACGAGCAGTACTTC	CASSISGDVSYEQYF
TRBJ2-2	NA	TRBV5-1	many	TGCGCCAGCAGCCGTGCTTCTCAGGGGAACACCGGGGAGCTGTTTTTT	CASSRASQGNTGELFF
TRBJ1-2	NA	TRBV6-1	NA	TGTGCCAGCAAACGCCCCCGGACAGCTAACTATGGCTACACCTTC	CASKRPRTANYGYTF
TRBJ2-1	NA	TRBV5-1	many	TGCGCCAGCAGCTTGGGTGGCAGCTACAATGAGCAGTTCTTC	CASSLGGSYNEQFF
TRBJ2-2	NA	TRBV7-2	NA	TGTGCCAGCAGCTTACTTCAGGGTGCCGGGGAGCTGTTTTTT	CASSLLQGAGELFF
TRBJ2-2	TRBD2	TRBV11-2	once	TGTGCCAGCAGCCGAACGGGGGGAACCGGGGAGCTGTTTTTT	CASSRTGGTGELFF